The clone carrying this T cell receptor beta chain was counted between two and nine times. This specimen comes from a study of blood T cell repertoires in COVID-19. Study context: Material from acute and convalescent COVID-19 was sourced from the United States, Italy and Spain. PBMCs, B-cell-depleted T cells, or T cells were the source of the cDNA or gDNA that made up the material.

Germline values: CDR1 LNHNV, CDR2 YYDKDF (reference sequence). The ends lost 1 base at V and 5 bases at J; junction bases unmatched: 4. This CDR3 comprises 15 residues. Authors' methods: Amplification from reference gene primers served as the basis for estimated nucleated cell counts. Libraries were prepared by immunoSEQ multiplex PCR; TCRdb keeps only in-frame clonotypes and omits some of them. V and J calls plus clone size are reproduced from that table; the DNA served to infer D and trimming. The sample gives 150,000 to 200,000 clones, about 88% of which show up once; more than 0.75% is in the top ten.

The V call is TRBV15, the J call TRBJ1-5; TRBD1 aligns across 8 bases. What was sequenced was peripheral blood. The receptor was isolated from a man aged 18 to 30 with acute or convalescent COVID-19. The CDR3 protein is CATSRAGTGDQPQHF. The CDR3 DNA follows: TGTGCCACCAGCAGAGCCGGGACAGGAGATCAGCCCCAGCATTTT.